The 20 T cell receptor beta chains below all came from one sample that was sequenced in a study of blood T cell repertoires in COVID-19. Profiled with immunoSEQ multiplex PCR; TCRdb holds only in-frame clones, not every one. Of about 310,000 clones in the sample, 90% were seen once. Material for sequencing was peripheral blood. Receptor source: a woman in her thirties or forties with COVID-19, enrolled during active disease.

The chain links TRBV27 to TRBJ1-5; no firm D call. Germline V gene lookup returns CDR1 MNHEY and CDR2 SMNVEV (reference sequence). Trimming cost V 0 bases and J 4 bases, with 4 bases left between them. This CDR3 has 13 amino acids. The CDR3 loop reads CASSLSRNQPQHF. CDR3 nucleotides: TGTGCCAGCAGTTTATCGAGGAATCAGCCCCAGCATTTT.

The chain is built from TRBV18 and TRBJ1-5; 8 nucleotides align to TRBD1. Losses at the gene ends were 3 bases for V and 11 bases for J; bases not matched to a gene: 9. CDR3 length: 14 amino acids. Germline-derived CDR1 and CDR2 are KGHSH and LQKENI. CDR3: CASSPGQGLGAQHF. The CDR3 bases are TGTGCCAGCTCACCCGGACAGGGTCTGGGGGCCCAGCATTTT.

The gene calls are TRBV7-9 and TRBJ1-1, with D possibly matching TRBD1 (5 bases). This CDR3 has 16 amino acids. CDR1 and CDR2 (germline): SEHNR, FQNEAQ (reference sequence). V was clipped by 4 bases and J by 0 bases, with 15 bases between them. The CDR3 spells CASSSPGLWLNTEAFF. DNA of the CDR3: TGTGCCAGCAGCTCCCCGGGACTCTGGCTGAACACTGAAGCTTTCTTT.

The J gene is TRBJ1-2, the V gene TRBV6-5, with D uncertain. Trimming cost V 2 bases and J 8 bases, with 12 bases left between them. Germline V lookup: CDR1 MNHEY, CDR2 SVGAGI. CDR3 length: 13 residues. DNA of the CDR3: TGTGCCAGCAGTTACGCTCAGGTGCTGGGCTACACCTTC. Amino acid sequence: CASSYAQVLGYTF.

The V gene is TRBV27, the J gene TRBJ2-7; D perhaps matches TRBD2 (6 bases). CDR1 is MNHEY and CDR2 is SMNVEV in the germline V gene (reference sequence). The length of the CDR3 is 15 residues. V lost 5 bases and J lost 3, with 17 bases in between. CDR3 in DNA: TGTGCCAGCAGTAGTGGCTCGGGAGTTGGCTACGAGCAGTACTTC. Amino acids: CASSSGSGVGYEQYF.

The chain combines TRBV5-4 with TRBJ2-3, with D possibly TRBD1 on 5 matching bases. Deletions cut 3 bases from V and 3 bases from J, with 8 bases between. The CDR3 contains 13 residues. Germline lookup yields CDR1 SGHNT and CDR2 YYREEE (reference sequence). For the CDR3, the DNA is TGTGCCAGCAGCTCAAAGGGGACAGATACGCAGTATTTT. The encoded protein is CASSSKGTDTQYF.

As regards this clone: At one end the junction does not follow the germline gene, possibly because of a read error. J is TRBJ2-1 and V is TRBV7-3, with TRBD2 matching over 14 bases. Germline V gene data show CDR1 as SGHTA and CDR2 as FQGTGA. The CDR3 is 16 residues long. CDR3 protein: CASSGTSGSSHNEQFF. The CDR3 DNA reads TGTGCCAGCAGCGGGACTAGCGGGAGCTCCCACAATGAGCAGTTCTTC.

The J gene is TRBJ1-1, the V gene TRBV6-6; 7 bases line up with TRBD1. This CDR3 has 15 residues. From germline, CDR1 is MNHNY and CDR2 SVGAGI (reference sequence). Losses at the gene ends were 9 bases for V and 1 base for J; bases not matched to a gene: 11. CDR3 amino acids: CASTSTGNRNTEAFF. CDR3 nucleotides: TGTGCCAGTACGTCGACAGGGAATAGGAACACTGAAGCTTTCTTT.

This sequence joins TRBV6-4 and TRBJ2-6, with D tentatively TRBD2 (6 bases). This CDR3 is 17 amino acids long. CDR1 is MRHNA, CDR2 SNTAGT, per germline. Deletions cut 8 bases from V and 4 bases from J, with 21 bases between. The CDR3 protein is CASSIQSVAAGANVLTF. The CDR3 DNA is TGTGCCAGCTCTATACAAAGCGTAGCGGCGGGGGCCAACGTCCTGACTTTC.

The gene calls are TRBV2 and TRBJ1-2; D remains ambiguous. Trimming took off 3 bases at V and 4 bases at J, with 3 bases between the two ends. Germline V gene data show CDR1 as SNHLY and CDR2 as FYNNEI. This CDR3 is 11 amino acids long. CDR3: CASSDLYGYTF. CDR3 in DNA: TGTGCCAGCAGTGACCTCTATGGCTACACCTTC.

The chain recombines TRBV29-1 with TRBJ1-2, with D hard to call. Germline CDR1 and CDR2: SQVTM and ANQGSEA. This CDR3 has 14 residues. V was cut by 6 bases and J by 4 bases, with 18 bases left in between. The CDR3 DNA follows: TGCAGCGTGACCCGGGGAGGAGGAAGCTATGGCTACACCTTC. Protein product: CSVTRGGGSYGYTF. Full variable domain (outside the CDR3, taken from reference TRBV29-1 and TRBJ1-2): SAVISQKPSRDICQRGTSLTIQCQVDSQVTMMFWYRQQPGQSLTLIATANQGSEATYESGFVIDKFPISRPNLTFSTLTVSNMSPEDSSIYLCSVTRGGGSYGYTFGSGTRLTVV.

The genes are TRBV28 and TRBJ2-7, with 12 bases lining up with TRBD1. CDR3 size: 15 residues. The V segment lost 2 bases and the J segment 7 bases; nucleotides outside the gene matches: 6. CDR1 MDHEN and CDR2 SYDVKM come from the germline V gene. The CDR3 loop is CASSLVGTGGQEQYF. The CDR3 region has the DNA TGTGCCAGCAGTTTAGTCGGGACAGGGGGCCAGGAGCAGTACTTC. Variable domain in full (rest from reference TRBV28 and TRBJ2-7): DVKVTQSSRYLVKRTGEKVFLECVQDMDHENMFWYRQDPGLGLRLIYFSYDVKMKEKGDIPEGYSVSREKKERFSLILESASTNQTSMYLCASSLVGTGGQEQYFGPGTRLTVT.

This chain connects TRBV28 to TRBJ2-2; D remains ambiguous. V dropped 3 bases and J dropped 6 bases, with 14 bases sitting between them. There are 15 residues in the CDR3. Germline values: CDR1 MDHEN, CDR2 SYDVKM. The DNA for the CDR3 is TGTGCCAGCAGTTTTCTCTTAGCCTCCTCCGGGGAGCTGTTTTTT. Translating it yields CASSFLLASSGELFF.

The chain uses TRBV7-3 and TRBJ1-2; a possible D gene is TRBD1 (6 bases). This CDR3 region has 14 residues. Germline values: CDR1 SGHTA, CDR2 FQGTGA. V was pared by 1 base and J by 2 bases, with 8 bases between. DNA for the CDR3: TGTGCCAGCAGCTTAAACAGGGCAAACTATGGCTACACCTTC. Amino acid sequence: CASSLNRANYGYTF.

The V and J genes are TRBV2 and TRBJ2-1; no firm D call. V lost 3 bases and J 7 bases, leaving 7 bases between the germline ends. In germline, CDR1 is SNHLY, CDR2 FYNNEI. This CDR3 contains 12 residues. The CDR3 loop reads CASSEYSNEQFF. The CDR3 nucleotides read TGTGCCAGCAGTGAGTACTCTAATGAGCAGTTCTTC.

The chain is built from TRBV27 and TRBJ2-7, with D maybe TRBD2 (6 bases). Germline CDR1 and CDR2: MNHEY and SMNVEV (reference sequence). The CDR3 totals 13 residues. V was clipped by 4 bases and J by 2 bases, with 9 bases between them. This CDR3 reads CASSSSSAYEQYF. CDR3 sequence (DNA): TGTGCCAGCAGTTCCTCTAGCGCCTACGAGCAGTACTTC.

The rearrangement links TRBV5-1 to TRBJ1-2; D uncertain. The V end was cut by 7 bases, the J end by 5 bases, with 18 bases between. The CDR3 loop spans 14 amino acids. Germline CDR1 is SGHRS and CDR2 is YFSETQ. The CDR3 DNA reads TGCGCCAGCCAACGGACCGATGGGAGGTATGGCTACACCTTC. Translation: CASQRTDGRYGYTF. Combining the CDR3 with reference TRBV5-1 and TRBJ1-2 gives the whole variable domain KAGVTQTPRYLIKTRGQQVTLSCSPISGHRSVSWYQQTPGQGLQFLFEYFSETQRNKGNFPGRFSGRQFSNSRSEMNVSTLELGDSALYLCASQRTDGRYGYTFGSGTRLTVV.

V gene TRBV5-1 combines with J gene TRBJ1-4; maybe TRBD1 (5 bases). Deletions cut 1 base from V and 1 base from J, with 8 bases between. The CDR3 totals 15 residues. CDR1 and CDR2 from the germline V gene are SGHRS and YFSETQ. The CDR3 nucleotides are TGCGCCAGCAGCTTGTCGGGGGGAACTAATGAAAAACTGTTTTTT. Translating gives CASSLSGGTNEKLFF.

The chain uses TRBV9 and TRBJ2-1; 12 bases match TRBD2. Trimming took 4 bases from V and 9 from J; bases not matched to a gene: 11. Germline V CDR1 and CDR2: SGDLS, YYNGEE. The CDR3 sequence is 16 residues long. In DNA form, the CDR3 reads TGTGCCAGCAGCCCTGAGCTAGCGGGGGGGCCCGGTGAGCAGTTCTTC. Protein product: CASSPELAGGPGEQFF.

The chain links TRBV15 to TRBJ2-1; TRBD2 matches 7 bases. From germline, CDR1 is LNHNV and CDR2 YYDKDF (reference sequence). The ends lost 0 bases at V and 5 bases at J; junction bases unmatched: 7. The CDR3 totals 16 residues. CDR3 nucleotides: TGTGCCACCAGCAGAGATCTAACGGGAGGCAACAATGAGCAGTTCTTC. Encoded protein: CATSRDLTGGNNEQFF.